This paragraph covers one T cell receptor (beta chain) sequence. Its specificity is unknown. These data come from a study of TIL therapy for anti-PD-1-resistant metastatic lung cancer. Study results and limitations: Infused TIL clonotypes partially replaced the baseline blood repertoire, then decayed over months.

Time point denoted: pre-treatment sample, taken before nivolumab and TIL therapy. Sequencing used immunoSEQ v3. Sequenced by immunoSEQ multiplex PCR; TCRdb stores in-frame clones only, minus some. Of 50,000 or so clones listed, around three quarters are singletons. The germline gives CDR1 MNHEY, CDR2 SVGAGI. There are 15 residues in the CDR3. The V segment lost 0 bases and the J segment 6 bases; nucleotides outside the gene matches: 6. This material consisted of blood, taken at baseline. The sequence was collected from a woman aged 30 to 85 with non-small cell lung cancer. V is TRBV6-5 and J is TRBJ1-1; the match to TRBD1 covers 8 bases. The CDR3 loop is CASSYSNRGEAEAFF. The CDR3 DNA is TGTGCCAGCAGTTACTCGAACAGGGGGGAGGCTGAAGCTTTCTTT.